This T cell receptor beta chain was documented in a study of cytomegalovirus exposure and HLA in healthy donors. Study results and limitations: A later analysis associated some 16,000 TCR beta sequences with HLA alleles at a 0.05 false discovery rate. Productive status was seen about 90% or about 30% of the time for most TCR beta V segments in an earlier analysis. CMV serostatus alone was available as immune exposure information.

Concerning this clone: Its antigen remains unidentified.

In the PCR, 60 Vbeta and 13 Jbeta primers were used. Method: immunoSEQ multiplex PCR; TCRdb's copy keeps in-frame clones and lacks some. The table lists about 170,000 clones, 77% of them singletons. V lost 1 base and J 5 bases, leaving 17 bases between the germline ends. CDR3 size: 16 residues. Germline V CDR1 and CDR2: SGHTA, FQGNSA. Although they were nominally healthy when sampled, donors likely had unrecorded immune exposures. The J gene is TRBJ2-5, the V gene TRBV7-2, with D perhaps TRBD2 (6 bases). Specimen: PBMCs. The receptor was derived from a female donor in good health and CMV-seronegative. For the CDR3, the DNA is TGTGCCAGCAGCTTAGGGACCTTTGGTGCGGGGGAGACCCAGTACTTC. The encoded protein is CASSLGTFGAGETQYF.